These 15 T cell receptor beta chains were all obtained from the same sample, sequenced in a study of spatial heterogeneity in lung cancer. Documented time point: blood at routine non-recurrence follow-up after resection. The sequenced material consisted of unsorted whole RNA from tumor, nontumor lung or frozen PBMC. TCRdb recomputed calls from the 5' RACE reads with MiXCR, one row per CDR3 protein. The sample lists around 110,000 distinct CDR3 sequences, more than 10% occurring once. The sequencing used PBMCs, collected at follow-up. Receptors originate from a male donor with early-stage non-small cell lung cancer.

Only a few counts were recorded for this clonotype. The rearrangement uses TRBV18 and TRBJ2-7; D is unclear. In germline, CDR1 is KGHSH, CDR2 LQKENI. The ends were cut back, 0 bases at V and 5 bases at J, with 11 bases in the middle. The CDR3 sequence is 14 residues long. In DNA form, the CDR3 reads TGTGCCAGCTCACCACCAACCCTACGGGACGAGCAGTACTTC. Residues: CASSPPTLRDEQYF.

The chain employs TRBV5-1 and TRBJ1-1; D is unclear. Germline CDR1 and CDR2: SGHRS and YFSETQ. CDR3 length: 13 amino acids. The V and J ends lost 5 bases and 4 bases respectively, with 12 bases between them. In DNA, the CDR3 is TGCGCCAGCAGTAGTCCCGGAGGCACTGAAGCTTTCTTT. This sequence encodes CASSSPGGTEAFF.

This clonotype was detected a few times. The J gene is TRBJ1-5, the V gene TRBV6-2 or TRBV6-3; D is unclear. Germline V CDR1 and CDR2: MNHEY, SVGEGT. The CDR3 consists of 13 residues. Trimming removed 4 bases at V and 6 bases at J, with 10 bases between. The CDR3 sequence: CASSWTASQPQHF. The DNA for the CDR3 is TGTGCCAGCAGTTGGACTGCTAGTCAGCCCCAGCATTTT.

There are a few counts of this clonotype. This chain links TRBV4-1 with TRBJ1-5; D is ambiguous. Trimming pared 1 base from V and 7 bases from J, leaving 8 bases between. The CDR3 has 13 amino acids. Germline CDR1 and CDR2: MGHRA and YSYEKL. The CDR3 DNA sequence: TGCGCCAGCAGCCAAGTCACCGGGCAGCCCCAGCATTTT. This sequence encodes CASSQVTGQPQHF.

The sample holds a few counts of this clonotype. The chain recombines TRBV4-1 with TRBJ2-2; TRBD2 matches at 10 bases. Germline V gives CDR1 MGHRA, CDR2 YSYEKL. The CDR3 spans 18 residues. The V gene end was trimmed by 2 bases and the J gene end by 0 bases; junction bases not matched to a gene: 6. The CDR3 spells CASSQQASGGPNTGELFF. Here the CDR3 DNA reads TGCGCCAGCAGCCAACAGGCTAGCGGGGGTCCGAACACCGGGGAGCTGTTTTTT.

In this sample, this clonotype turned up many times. CDR3 protein: CSASRWGLLNAFF. CDR3 nucleotide sequence: TGCAGTGCTAGCCGATGGGGGCTCCTAAACGCTTTCTTT. The chain carries TRBV20-1 and TRBJ1-1; TRBD1 might be the D (6 bases). Trimming removed 3 bases at V and 11 bases at J, with 19 bases between. The germline gives CDR1 DFQATT, CDR2 SNEGSKA (reference sequence). The CDR3 sequence is 13 residues long.

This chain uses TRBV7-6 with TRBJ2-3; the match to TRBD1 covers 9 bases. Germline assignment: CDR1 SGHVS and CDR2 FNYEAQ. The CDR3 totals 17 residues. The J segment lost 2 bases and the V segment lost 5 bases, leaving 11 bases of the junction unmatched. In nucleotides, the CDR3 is TGTGCCAGCAGCACTATGCCTGGACAGGGGACCACAGATACGCAGTATTTT. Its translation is CASSTMPGQGTTDTQYF. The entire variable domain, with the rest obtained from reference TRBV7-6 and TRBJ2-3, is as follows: GAGVSQSPRYKVTKRGQDVALRCDPISGHVSLYWYRQALGQGPEFLTYFNYEAQQDKSGLPNDRFSAERPEGSISTLTIQRTEQRDSAMYRCASSTMPGQGTTDTQYFGPGTRLTVL.

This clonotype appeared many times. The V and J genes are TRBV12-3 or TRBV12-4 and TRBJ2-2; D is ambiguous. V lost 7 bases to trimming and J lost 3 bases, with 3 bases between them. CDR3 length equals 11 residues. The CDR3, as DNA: TGTGCCAGCACCTACACCGGGGAGCTGTTTTTT. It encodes CASTYTGELFF.

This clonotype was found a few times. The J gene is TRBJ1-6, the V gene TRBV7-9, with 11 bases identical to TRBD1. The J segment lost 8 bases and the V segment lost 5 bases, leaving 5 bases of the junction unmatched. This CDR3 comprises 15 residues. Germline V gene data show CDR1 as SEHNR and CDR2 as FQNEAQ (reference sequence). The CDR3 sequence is CASSHGQGAYSPLHF. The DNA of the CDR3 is TGTGCCAGCAGCCATGGACAGGGGGCTTATTCACCCCTCCACTTT.

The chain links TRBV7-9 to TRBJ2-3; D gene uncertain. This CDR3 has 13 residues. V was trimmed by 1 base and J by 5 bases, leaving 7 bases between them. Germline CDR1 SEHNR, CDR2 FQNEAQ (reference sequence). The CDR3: CASSLGTKDTQYF. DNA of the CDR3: TGTGCCAGCAGCTTAGGTACGAAAGATACGCAGTATTTT.

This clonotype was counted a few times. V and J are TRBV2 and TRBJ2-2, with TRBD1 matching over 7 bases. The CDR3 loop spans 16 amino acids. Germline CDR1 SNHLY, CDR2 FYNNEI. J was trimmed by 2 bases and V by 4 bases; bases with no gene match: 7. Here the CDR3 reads CASSVPGTANTGELFF. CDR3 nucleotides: TGTGCCAGCAGTGTTCCCGGGACAGCAAACACCGGGGAGCTGTTTTTT.

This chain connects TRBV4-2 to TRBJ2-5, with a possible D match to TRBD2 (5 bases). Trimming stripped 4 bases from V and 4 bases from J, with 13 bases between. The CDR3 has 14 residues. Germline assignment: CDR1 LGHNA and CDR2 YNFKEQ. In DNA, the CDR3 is TGTGCCAGCAGCCCCCGGGGAGTGCGAGAGACCCAGTACTTC. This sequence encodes CASSPRGVRETQYF.

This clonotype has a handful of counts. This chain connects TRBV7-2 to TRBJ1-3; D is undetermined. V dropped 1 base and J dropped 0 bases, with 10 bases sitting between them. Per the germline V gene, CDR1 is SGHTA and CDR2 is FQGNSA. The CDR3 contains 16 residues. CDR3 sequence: CASSLEEAISGNTIYF. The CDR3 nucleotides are TGTGCCAGCAGCTTAGAAGAAGCCATCTCTGGAAACACCATATATTTT.

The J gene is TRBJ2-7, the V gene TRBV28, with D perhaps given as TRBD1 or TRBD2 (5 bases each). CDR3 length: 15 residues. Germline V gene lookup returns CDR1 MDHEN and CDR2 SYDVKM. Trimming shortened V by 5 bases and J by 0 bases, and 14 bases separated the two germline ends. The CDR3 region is CASSTRDGSSYEQYF. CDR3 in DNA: TGTGCCAGCAGTACCCGGGACGGCAGCTCCTACGAGCAGTACTTC.

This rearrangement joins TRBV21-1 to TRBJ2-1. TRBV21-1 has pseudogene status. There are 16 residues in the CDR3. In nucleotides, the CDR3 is TGTGCCAGCAGCAAAGCGGGCAGACACATAAACAATGAGCAGTTCTTC. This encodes CASSKAGRHINNEQFF.